One and the same sample provided the 23 T cell receptor beta chains below, sequenced in a study of cytomegalovirus exposure and HLA in healthy donors. The primer mix had 60 Vbeta and 13 Jbeta primers. The table came from immunoSEQ multiplex PCR; TCRdb's copy has only in-frame clones and leaves some out. The sample has some 140,000 clones, 80% seen once. Sequencing used PBMCs. The receptors originated from a woman in her 40s in good health and CMV-seropositive.

This clone has a handful of counts. This chain links TRBV6-6 with TRBJ1-2; D possibly corresponds to TRBD1 (6 bases). Germline V lookup: CDR1 MNHNY, CDR2 SVGAGI (reference sequence). The CDR3 totals 14 residues. Trimming cost V 6 bases and J 2 bases, with 13 bases left between them. CDR3 region: CASRSPGQNYGYTF. In DNA, the CDR3 is TGTGCCAGCAGATCACCGGGACAAAACTATGGCTACACCTTC.

The chain links TRBV30 to TRBJ2-1; the match to TRBD2 covers 7 bases. The junction had 2 bases not matched to a gene; V was cut back by 5 bases and J by 4 bases. Germline CDR1 GTSNPN, CDR2 SVGIG (reference sequence). This CDR3 spans 12 amino acids. The DNA for the CDR3 is TGTGCCTGGGCTAGCGGTTACAATGAGCAGTTCTTC. Amino acid sequence: CAWASGYNEQFF.

V gene TRBV29-1 combines with J gene TRBJ2-3, with TRBD2 identical over 7 bases. Germline CDR1 SQVTM, CDR2 ANQGSEA. J was trimmed by 1 base and V by 5 bases; bases with no gene match: 9. This CDR3 spans 15 amino acids. CDR3 amino acids: CSVPGASGRTDTQYF. The CDR3 nucleotides are TGCAGCGTTCCTGGGGCTAGCGGACGCACAGATACGCAGTATTTT.

The chain is built from TRBV10-3 and TRBJ1-3; D ambiguous. Trimming pared 4 bases from V and 2 bases from J, leaving 12 bases between. The CDR3 contains 15 residues. Looked up from germline, CDR1 is ENHRY and CDR2 is SYGVKD. CDR3 sequence (DNA): TGTGCCATCAGTGTCGAGGACTTGCCTGGAAACACCATATATTTT. Protein sequence: CAISVEDLPGNTIYF.

The rearrangement uses TRBV5-1 and TRBJ1-1; no clear D. The CDR3 sequence is 14 residues long. The germline V gene encodes CDR1 SGHRS and CDR2 YFSETQ. With 0 bases removed from V and 0 bases from J, the gap between germline ends came to 6 bases. The chain's CDR3 is CASSLEAMNTEAFF. CDR3 coding DNA: TGCGCCAGCAGCTTGGAAGCGATGAACACTGAAGCTTTCTTT.

CDR3 DNA sequence: TGTGCCAGCTCACGTTCCGGGACAGGGAATCAGCCCCAGCATTTT. Its translation is CASSRSGTGNQPQHF. V gene TRBV18 combines with J gene TRBJ1-5; TRBD1 matches at 9 bases. The CDR3 length is 15 residues. CDR1 and CDR2 from the germline V gene are KGHSH and LQKENI. V shed 4 bases and J 4 bases; nucleotides not matched to a gene: 5.

The chain carries TRBV9 and TRBJ2-1; 8 nucleotides line up with TRBD1. This CDR3 is 17 amino acids long. The germline CDR1 and CDR2 sequences are SGDLS and YYNGEE. V lost 3 bases to trimming and J lost 8 bases; unmatched junction nucleotides: 16. CDR3 nucleotides: TGTGCCAGCAGCGCCGCCACCTCAGGGGGCAATAGCTATGAGCAGTTCTTC. Protein product: CASSAATSGGNSYEQFF.

The gene calls are TRBV5-1 and TRBJ2-7; TRBD2 aligns across 14 bases. The CDR3 totals 15 residues. Germline V gene sequence: CDR1 SGHRS, CDR2 YFSETQ. Unmatched junction bases numbered 6, after V lost 4 bases and J lost 6 bases. The CDR3, as DNA: TGCGCCAGCAGCACCGGGACTAGCGGGAGTCTCGAGCAGTACTTC. As protein: CASSTGTSGSLEQYF.

The DNA of the CDR3 is TGTGCCAGCAGTGGGGGGTATGACAGGGGCCGGCTCTACGAGCAGTACTTC. This sequence encodes CASSGGYDRGRLYEQYF. V usage is TRBV25-1 and J usage is TRBJ2-7, with 8 bases identical to TRBD1. The CDR3 extends over 17 amino acids. Germline V gene sequence: CDR1 MGHDK, CDR2 SYGVNS. Unmatched junction bases numbered 14, after V lost 4 bases and J lost 3 bases.

The chain recombines TRBV7-9 with TRBJ2-5; 9 nucleotides agree with TRBD1. Germline CDR1 and CDR2: SEHNR and FQNEAQ (reference sequence). The CDR3 is 17 amino acids. V shed 4 bases, J shed 3 bases, and the junction held 12 bases outside the gene matches. This chain's CDR3 is CASSSPTGWTGEETQYF. CDR3 sequence (DNA): TGTGCCAGCAGCTCTCCAACTGGGTGGACAGGGGAAGAGACCCAGTACTTC.

This clone appeared once. The chain uses TRBV6-1 and TRBJ2-5; D is unclear. Germline V CDR1 and CDR2: MNHNS, SASEGT. The CDR3 is 13 residues long. V gave up 6 bases and J gave up 1 base, with 9 bases separating them. The CDR3 here is CASRPPGQETQYF. The CDR3 DNA follows: TGTGCCAGCAGACCTCCGGGCCAAGAGACCCAGTACTTC.

The chain couples TRBV6-1 to TRBJ2-1, with a tentative D call TRBD1 (6 bases). V was trimmed by 1 base and J by 8 bases, leaving 15 bases between them. The germline gives CDR1 MNHNS, CDR2 SASEGT. This CDR3 contains 15 residues. The CDR3 here is CASSEGAGAFDEQFF. The DNA for the CDR3 is TGTGCCAGCAGTGAAGGGGCAGGGGCTTTCGATGAGCAGTTCTTC.

This clone showed up just once. One junction end disagrees with the germline gene, perhaps due to a read error. The V gene is TRBV6-6, the J gene TRBJ2-7; 7 bases align to TRBD1. The germline CDR1 and CDR2 sequences are MNHNY and SVGAGI (reference sequence). CDR3 length: 15 amino acids. DNA for the CDR3: TGTGCCAGCAGTTACATCGGGACAGTTGTATCCGAGCAGCACTTC. Its protein product is CASSYIGTVVSEQHF.

V is TRBV6-5 and J is TRBJ1-4; 7 nucleotides agree with TRBD1. This CDR3 is built from 12 residues. The germline CDR1 and CDR2 sequences are MNHEY and SVGAGI. V trimming: 5 bases; J trimming: 8 bases; junction bases outside the gene matches: 2. In DNA form, the CDR3 reads TGTGCCAGCAGTCCAGGGGGGGAAAAACTGTTTTTT. This codes for CASSPGGEKLFF.

The gene calls are TRBV7-9 and TRBJ2-3, with a tentative D call TRBD1 (6 bases). CDR3 length: 14 amino acids. V dropped 10 bases and J dropped 0 bases, with 14 bases sitting between them. The germline V gene has CDR1 SEHNR and CDR2 FQNEAQ (reference sequence). This chain's CDR3 is CANHRVGSTDTQYF. CDR3 in DNA: TGTGCCAACCACAGGGTGGGCAGCACAGATACGCAGTATTTT.

The chain links TRBV5-6 to TRBJ2-5, with a possible D match to TRBD2 (5 bases). V was cut by 0 bases and J by 5 bases, with 5 bases left in between. CDR3 length equals 12 residues. Germline loops: CDR1 SGHDT, CDR2 YYEEEE. The CDR3 coding sequence is TGTGCCAGCAGCTTGGTAGCGGAGACCCAGTACTTC. Amino acid sequence: CASSLVAETQYF.

V gene TRBV7-9 combines with J gene TRBJ2-2; D gene uncertain. The CDR3 spans 13 residues. The germline V gene has CDR1 SEHNR and CDR2 FQNEAQ (reference sequence). The germline V and J ends were trimmed by 3 bases and 5 bases, with 7 bases remaining between them. Written as DNA, the CDR3 is TGTGCCAGCAGCTTGGCAGGTACCGGGGAGCTGTTTTTT. This sequence encodes CASSLAGTGELFF.

The V and J genes are TRBV19 and TRBJ1-1; D gene unclear. This CDR3 contains 14 residues. Germline assignment: CDR1 LNHDA and CDR2 SQIVND (reference sequence). The ends were cut back, 3 bases at V and 1 base at J, with 9 bases in the middle. DNA for the CDR3: TGTGCCAGTAGTATGAGAAACCAGAACACTGAAGCTTTCTTT. Encoded protein: CASSMRNQNTEAFF.

The rearrangement joins TRBV30 to TRBJ2-1; 15 bases agree with TRBD2. CDR3 length: 16 residues. Germline assignment: CDR1 GTSNPN and CDR2 SVGIG (reference sequence). V lost 0 bases to trimming and J lost 11 bases; unmatched junction nucleotides: 8. The CDR3 reads CAWSVSRTSGRAQQFF. In DNA form, the CDR3 reads TGTGCCTGGAGTGTATCCCGGACTAGCGGGAGGGCCCAGCAGTTCTTC.

The CDR3 loop reads CASSGDSFSGANVLTF. The CDR3 DNA follows: TGTGCCAGCAGTGGGGACAGCTTCTCTGGGGCCAACGTCCTGACTTTC. The V and J genes are TRBV2 and TRBJ2-6; 7 nucleotides agree with TRBD1. Germline values: CDR1 SNHLY, CDR2 FYNNEI. The CDR3 has 16 residues. V dropped 4 bases and J dropped 0; count of bases not matched to a gene: 3.

V and J are TRBV19 and TRBJ2-3; 10 nucleotides agree with TRBD1. V shed 5 bases, J shed 4 bases, and the junction held 6 bases outside the gene matches. Germline lookup yields CDR1 LNHDA and CDR2 SQIVND (reference sequence). This CDR3 has 15 residues. CDR3 in amino acids: CASSRDRGVPDTQYF. The CDR3 DNA is TGTGCCAGTAGTCGGGACAGGGGAGTGCCAGATACGCAGTATTTT.

This sequence joins TRBV6-4 and TRBJ2-7; 7 nucleotides match TRBD1. The CDR3 spans 15 residues. Unmatched junction bases numbered 8, after V lost 6 bases and J lost 0 bases. Germline values: CDR1 MRHNA, CDR2 SNTAGT. The CDR3 is CASSHTGTVSYEQYF. The CDR3 nucleotides read TGTGCCAGCAGCCACACCGGGACAGTCTCCTACGAGCAGTACTTC.

The chain has TRBV2 and TRBJ1-2; unclear D gene. Germline CDR1 SNHLY, CDR2 FYNNEI. V dropped 4 bases and J dropped 0 bases, with 9 bases sitting between them. The CDR3 length is 14 residues. As DNA, the CDR3 is TGTGCCAGCAGTGGGACTCCCGCTAACTATGGCTACACCTTC. Translating it yields CASSGTPANYGYTF.